This TCR beta chain originates from a study of cytomegalovirus exposure and HLA in healthy donors (dated by TCRdb to about 2017). For the study in its entirety: An earlier analysis of several hundred of the donors reported about 250 Gb of sequence data and around 120 million unique TCR beta sequences from some 180 million T cells. An early release covering roughly 640 HLA-typed donors comprised 250 to 350 gigabases of sequencing data and around 85 million unique TCR sequences. Of the roughly 390 genotyped donors, 80% to 90% were placed in the genetic ancestry cluster associated with self-reported Caucasian donors. The study was designed to test whether signatures of past pathogen exposure could be identified by cataloging public T cell receptors. The study profiled the T cell repertoires of about 640 subjects by immunosequencing and related them to cytomegalovirus serostatus. Besides the first cohort of roughly 700 subjects, a separate validation cohort made up of around 120 different subjects was used. To predict cytomegalovirus infection status, the study brought together high-throughput TCR immunosequencing, statistical association of individual TCRs with disease status, and machine learning. In a later analysis, previously published TCR beta repertoires from 666 donors were re-analyzed and high-resolution HLA genotyping was added so that TCR occurrence patterns could be studied. Rather than using new phenotypic data, the later analysis identified candidate immune exposures from TCR beta sequences and from how often those sequences occurred across donors. An earlier analysis of some 500 of the donors used high-throughput TCR beta sequencing to judge whether each TCR beta V gene segment behaved as functional or pseudogenic. Donor age, sex, ethnicity and CMV serostatus were collected together with the repertoire data. Genome-wide SNP genotypes for about three fifths of the 666 donors were used in a later genetic analysis, which treated that subset as a discovery cohort. Every discovery cohort repertoire had been produced on one sequencing platform. HLA typing included class I and class II loci at four-digit resolution. Typing coverage varied by locus: roughly 620-630 donors for A, B, C, DRB1 and DQB1; approximately 520 for DQA1; over 600 for DPA1; approximately 470 for DPB1. Several DR-DQ haplotypes were treated as single units for association and clustering because of strong linkage in the cohort. Across some 400 genotyped donors of the cohort, an average of approximately 240,000 unique TCR beta nucleotide sequences per donor were sequenced, and approximately 19% of those sequences were non-productive.

What the work shows at the level of the full study, not this receptor alone: In both the original and validation cohorts, the classifier was reported to diagnose cytomegalovirus status with high specificity and sensitivity. Because some donors lacked HLA typing at each locus, the association tests relied only on the typed subset. A cluster of highly shared sequence variants was judged likely to represent a technical artifact of the sequencing pipeline. A later genetic analysis associated a missense DCLRE1C variant with V-gene and J-gene trimming of TCR beta chains, and an independent cohort replicated the association. The study listed 164 TCR beta chains as associated with cytomegalovirus. A later analysis found that TCR association rates varied across HLA loci, with DRB1 alleles showing the most associated TCRs and HLA-C alleles the fewest. This cohort had only TCR beta chains sequenced, and the lack of alpha or paired-chain data limited which features could be detected. The only immune exposure information available for the cohort was CMV serostatus. A further reported finding was that TCR beta sequences accurately predicted the HLA-A and HLA-B alleles for most subjects in the first cohort. When HLA alleles, especially DR and DQ, strongly co-occurred, attributing TCR associations to individual alleles was difficult. Most CMV-associated TCR beta chains appeared to be HLA-restricted in a later analysis, and the HLA associations seemed to be driven largely by CMV exposure. Most TCR sequences were seen in very few donors, while some public TCRs were found in many individuals. Compared with the roughly 720-donor mean, donors in an Asian-associated ancestry cluster had fewer N-insertions in productive TCRs, according to a later genetic analysis. Some IMGT-functional V segments, including TRBV6-2 and TRBV6-3, could not be told apart with the 87-base-pair reads, so those segments were excluded. A later analysis found that HLA-associated TCR beta chains were more clonally expanded and had lower generation probabilities than equally common non-associated chains. The earlier analysis of 450 to 700 of the donors excluded over 15 rarely observed V segments, including chromosome 9 orphons, because counts were too low. A few of the identified cytomegalovirus-associated TCR beta chains were confirmed in vitro to be specific for cytomegalovirus antigens. Several of the top co-occurrence clusters appeared to be linked to parvovirus B19, influenza, CMV and Epstein-Barr virus, according to a later analysis. An earlier analysis of approximately 600 of the donors showed that most TCR beta V segments appeared in productive rearrangements either about 87% or about 30% of the time, which broadly matched IMGT annotations. A later analysis associated 15,000 to 20,000 TCR beta sequences with specific HLA alleles at a false discovery rate of 0.05. According to the authors, the approach could potentially be generalized to other disease states and immunological phenotypes. Correlated functional status among segregating V segments might reflect linkage disequilibrium, but an unknown experimental factor could not be ruled out. Presence/absence analyses assumed roughly uniform sequencing depth across donors, an assumption that may not hold.

From a lookup of the germline V gene, CDR1 and CDR2 are LGHNA and YNFKEQ. V is clipped by 3 bases and J by 3 bases, and the sequence between their germline boundaries is 12 bases long. The cysteine opens and the phenylalanine closes a CDR3 of 14 amino acids. Only the CDR3 region is kept as DNA, spanning 42 bases read in frame from base 1. Libraries were prepared through the immunoSEQ multiplex PCR assay. A mixture of 60 forward primers for TCR Vbeta segments and 13 reverse primers for TCR Jbeta segments was used in the multiplex PCR. The CDR3 region of rearranged TCR beta genes was amplified from genomic DNA by a multiplex PCR assay. On the Illumina HiSeq System, the amplified TCR beta libraries were sequenced as 87-base-pair reads. As for the original processing: Across the roughly 700 repertoires, a later analysis counted some 80 million unique TCR beta chains, around 10 million of which were shared by at least two donors. To remove PCR and sequencing errors, raw reads were error-corrected and collapsed into unique sequences using a nearest-neighbor algorithm that merged closely related sequences. V, D and J gene segments were assigned by aligning CDR3 sequences to IMGT reference sequences. For a sequence to be retained, a match of at least six nucleotides was required to both a V gene segment and a J gene segment. A rearrangement was called productive if the CDR3 had no stop codons and remained in frame with V and J, and every other rearrangement was called non-productive. Following IMGT convention, CDR3 was defined as the stretch from the second conserved V-encoded cysteine up to the conserved J-encoded phenylalanine. The earlier analysis of 587 of the donors excluded any sequence lacking an unambiguous match to a single V gene segment. An earlier analysis of 500 to 600 of the donors classified V segments as functional when productive rearrangements were above 56.7% and as segregating when the standard deviation between donors was above 5%. A statistical classification framework was built for diagnosing cytomegalovirus status from the catalog of TCR beta chain sequences. In a later analysis, V and J genes were assigned by comparing TCR nucleotide sequences against IMGT/GENE-DB human TR gene sequences. In a later analysis, CDR3 sequences and most-parsimonious VDJ recombination scenarios were assigned using the TCRdist pipeline. In a later analysis, every TCR beta chain was defined by the combination of its CDR3 amino acid sequence and its V-gene family, and reads without a unique V-gene family were dropped. To address suspected cross-contamination and a sequencing artifact, a later analysis removed approximately 590 highly shared, low-generation-probability nucleotide sequences. A later analysis calculated a clonal expansion index for each public chain from normalized within-repertoire ranks of inferred template counts. Generation probabilities in a later analysis came from a VDJ recombination model fitted to out-of-frame rearrangements, and those results were checked against IGoR. Hypergeometric tests were used in a later analysis to score TCR-TCR, TCR-HLA and TCR-CMV co-occurrence, with a repertoire-size bias correction applied to the TCR pairs. A later analysis estimated false discovery rates by permuting HLA or CMV assignments 20 times. In a later analysis, co-occurring TCRs were grouped using DBSCAN, with TCRdist sequence similarity added in when clustering inside HLA-allele-positive subsets. Repertoires with fewer than 30,000 or more than 120,000 public chains were left out of co-occurrence clustering, as were about 5 repertoires with anomalous nucleotide sharing. TCRdb's version of the immuneACCESS table is confined to in-frame rearrangements and falls short of the full clone set. An unresolved V gene accounts for under half of the shortfall where checked; the remainder is of unknown origin. V, J and clone size were drawn from that table, and D and trimming were deduced from the DNA. This sample gives 50,000 to 70,000 clones in total; approximately 80% of them show up just once. The ten largest clones take up 6% of the sample.

The cohort was made up of hundreds of healthy bone marrow donors. At the time of sampling, every cohort member was nominally healthy, though immune exposures that went unrecorded were likely present. The donor tested CMV seronegative and was one of the 352 seronegative cohort members. A peripheral blood sample was provided by each donor, and peripheral blood mononuclear cells were used for TCR beta sequencing. Genomic DNA was extracted from the blood cell samples with the Qiagen DNeasy Blood Extraction Kit. In the case of this clone: The target of this receptor is not known. Per-base quality was not reported, and no clone a single base away is much larger than it.

The chain is encoded by TRBV4-2 joined to TRBJ2-7; a tentative D match to TRBD1 spans 6 bases. The sequenced sample consisted of PBMCs. This TCR derives from a male donor in good health and CMV-seronegative. This receptor has the CDR3 CASSQWLQGYEQYF. The nucleotide sequence is TGTGCCAGCAGCCAGTGGCTACAGGGCTACGAGCAGTACTTC.